This TCR beta chain was observed in a study of T cells in tuberculosis. Study at large: T cells were selected with CD1B tetramers loaded with glucose monomycolate.

Cells were sorted from thawed PBMC rested overnight and stained with GMM-loaded CD1B tetramer, viability dye and anti-CD3. CD1B tetramers were loaded with Rhodococcus equi-derived C32 glucose monomycolate. From each donor, roughly 100,000 tetramer-negative cells were sorted. Some clones are missing from TCRdb's copy, which holds only in-frame ones; the method was immunoSEQ multiplex PCR. Here the sample spans approximately 88,000 clones, around 90% being singletons. Material for sequencing was CD1b-GMM tetramer-negative cells sorted from PBMCs. The receptor was derived from an adult woman with latent tuberculosis.

CDR3 region: CASSPTTVPASTDTQYF. CDR3 sequence (DNA): TGTGCCAGCAGCCCCACGACAGTCCCCGCTAGCACAGATACGCAGTATTTT. The genes are TRBV28 and TRBJ2-3; D might be TRBD1 (5 bases). There are 17 residues in the CDR3. Deletions cut 6 bases from V and 0 bases from J, with 19 bases between. Germline V gene data show CDR1 as MDHEN and CDR2 as SYDVKM.